The following is a T cell receptor beta chain sequence with its context. Its antigen is as yet unknown. It was with a sample-barcoded 5' primer and a J-beta primer mix that a second PCR of roughly 7 to 12 cycles was run. TCRdb re-analysed the 5' RACE reads in MiXCR, keeping a single row per CDR3 protein. The sample lists some 860,000 distinct CDR3 sequences, about 61% seen once, with around 24% in the top ten. This sample stems from a study of blood T cells in healthy people across ages. Across the whole study: Using template switching, researchers captured about one barcoded beta molecule for each two T cells. Study-wide findings and caveats: Getting older went along with TCR beta diversity per million T cells dropping roughly linearly.

Germline V gives CDR1 MDHEN, CDR2 SYDVKM. Germline trimming cut 8 bases from V and 0 bases from J; bases unmatched to any gene: 19. The CDR3 sequence is 19 residues long. The sample comprised blood. This clonotype was obtained from a man aged 40-49 years in good health. This chain links TRBV28 with TRBJ1-5; 7 bases are shared with TRBD1. The CDR3 reads CASQWKLKPGQYSNQPQHF. DNA for the CDR3: TGTGCCAGCCAATGGAAACTCAAGCCGGGACAGTATAGCAATCAGCCCCAGCATTTT.